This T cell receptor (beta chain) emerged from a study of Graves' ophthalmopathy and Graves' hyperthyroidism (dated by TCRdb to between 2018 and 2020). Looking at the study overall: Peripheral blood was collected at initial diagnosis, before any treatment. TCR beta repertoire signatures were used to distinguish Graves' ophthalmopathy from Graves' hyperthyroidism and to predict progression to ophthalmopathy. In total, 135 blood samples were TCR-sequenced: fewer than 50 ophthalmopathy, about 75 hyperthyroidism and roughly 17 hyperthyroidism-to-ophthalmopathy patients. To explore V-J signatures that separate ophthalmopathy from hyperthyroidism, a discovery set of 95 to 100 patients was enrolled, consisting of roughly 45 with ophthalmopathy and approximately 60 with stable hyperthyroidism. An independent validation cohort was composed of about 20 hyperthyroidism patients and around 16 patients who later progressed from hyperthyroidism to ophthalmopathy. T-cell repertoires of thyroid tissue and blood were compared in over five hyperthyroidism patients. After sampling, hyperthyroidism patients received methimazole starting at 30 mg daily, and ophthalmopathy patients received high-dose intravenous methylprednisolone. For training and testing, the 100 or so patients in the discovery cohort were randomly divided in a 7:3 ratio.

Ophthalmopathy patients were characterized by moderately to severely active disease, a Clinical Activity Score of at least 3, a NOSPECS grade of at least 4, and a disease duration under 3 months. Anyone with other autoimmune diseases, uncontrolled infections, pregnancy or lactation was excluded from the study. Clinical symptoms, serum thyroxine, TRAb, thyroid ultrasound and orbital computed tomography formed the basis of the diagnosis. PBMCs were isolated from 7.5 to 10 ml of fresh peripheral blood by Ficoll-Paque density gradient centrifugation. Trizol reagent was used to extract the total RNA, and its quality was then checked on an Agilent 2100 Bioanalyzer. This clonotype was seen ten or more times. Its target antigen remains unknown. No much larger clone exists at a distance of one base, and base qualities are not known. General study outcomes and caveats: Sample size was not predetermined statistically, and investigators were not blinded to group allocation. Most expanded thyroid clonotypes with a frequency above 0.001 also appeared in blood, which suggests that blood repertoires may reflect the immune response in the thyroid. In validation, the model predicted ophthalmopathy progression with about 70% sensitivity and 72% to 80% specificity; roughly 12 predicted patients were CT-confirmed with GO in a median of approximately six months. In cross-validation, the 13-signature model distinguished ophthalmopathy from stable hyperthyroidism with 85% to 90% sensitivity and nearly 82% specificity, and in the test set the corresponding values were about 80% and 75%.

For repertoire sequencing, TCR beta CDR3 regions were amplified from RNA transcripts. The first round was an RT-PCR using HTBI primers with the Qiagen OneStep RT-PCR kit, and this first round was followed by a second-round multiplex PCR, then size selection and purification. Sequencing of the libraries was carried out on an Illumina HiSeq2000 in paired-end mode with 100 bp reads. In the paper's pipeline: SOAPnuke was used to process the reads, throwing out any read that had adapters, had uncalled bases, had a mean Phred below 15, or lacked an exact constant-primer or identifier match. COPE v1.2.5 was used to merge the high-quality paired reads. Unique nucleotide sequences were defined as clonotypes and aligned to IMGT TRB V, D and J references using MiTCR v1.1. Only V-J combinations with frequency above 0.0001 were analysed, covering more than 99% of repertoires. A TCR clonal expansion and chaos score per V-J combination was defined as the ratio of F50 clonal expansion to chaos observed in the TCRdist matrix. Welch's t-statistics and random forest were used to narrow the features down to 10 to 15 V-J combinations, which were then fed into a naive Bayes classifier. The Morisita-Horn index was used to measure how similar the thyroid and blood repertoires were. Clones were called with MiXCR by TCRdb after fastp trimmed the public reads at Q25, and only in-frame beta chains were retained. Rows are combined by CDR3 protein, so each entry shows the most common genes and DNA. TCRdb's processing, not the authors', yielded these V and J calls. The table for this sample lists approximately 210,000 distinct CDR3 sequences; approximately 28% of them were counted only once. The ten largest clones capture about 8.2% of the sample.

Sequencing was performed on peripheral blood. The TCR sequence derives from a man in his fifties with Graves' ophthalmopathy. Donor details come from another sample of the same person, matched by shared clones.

The CDR3 corresponds to CASSYSRGGLAPNTGELFF. The DNA is as follows: TGTGCCAGCAGTTACTCGAGGGGGGGATTGGCTCCGAACACCGGGGAGCTGTTTTTT. Rearrangement joined TRBV6-2 or TRBV6-3 to TRBJ2-2; a tentative D call is TRBD2 (7 bases match). Taken from cysteine to phenylalanine, the CDR3 has 19 residues. The sequence is cut down to CDR3 DNA, 57 bases in frame from base 1. CDR1 MNHEY and CDR2 SVGEGT were looked up in the germline V gene. Trimming takes 0 bases from V and 0 bases from J, and the germline ends sit 17 bases apart.